These T cell receptor beta chains were read from a single sample in a study of blood T cells in healthy people across ages. TCRdb recomputed calls from the 5' RACE reads with MiXCR, one row per CDR3 protein. The sample consists of over 700,000 distinct CDR3 sequences, about 53% of them appearing once. The sequencing sample was made of blood. Receptors originate from an older man in good health. The CDR3 runs from the conserved cysteine through the conserved F or W. A D gene is named only where the DNA matches it firmly. The size entry is marked missing in some rows and otherwise reads once, few, many or a size class.

V	D	J	size	DNA	CDR3
TRBV5-1	TRBD1	TRBJ1-5	NA	TGCGCCAGCAGCTTGGTGGGACAGGGCCCCGAGCCCCAGCATTTT	CASSLVGQGPEPQHF
TRBV7-9	NA	TRBJ2-1	NA	TGTGCCAGCAGCTTAAGAGGGCAGTCCTACAATGAGCAGTTCTTC	CASSLRGQSYNEQFF
TRBV6-2/TRBV6-3	TRBD2	TRBJ2-5	NA	TGTGCCACCGCCCTGGCGGGAGTGCGGGAGACCCAGTACTTC	CATALAGVRETQYF
TRBV6-4	NA	TRBJ2-6	NA	TGTGCCAGCAGTGTGCAGGGTGGTTCTGGGGCCAACGTCCTGACTTTC	CASSVQGGSGANVLTF
TRBV12-3/TRBV12-4	TRBD1	TRBJ2-7	few	TGTGCCAGCAGTTTGGGACAGGGGGCGATCTACGAGCAGTACTTC	CASSLGQGAIYEQYF
TRBV5-1	NA	TRBJ2-1	once	TGCGCCAGCAGCTTGGAGCGAAGTCGCGATGAGCAGTTCTTC	CASSLERSRDEQFF
TRBV7-8	NA	TRBJ2-6	few	TGTGCCAGCAGCTTAGGTCCAGGCTCTGGGGCCAACGTCCTGACTTTC	CASSLGPGSGANVLTF
TRBV20-1	TRBD2	TRBJ2-7	few	TGCAGTGCTGCCAAGATCACTAGCGGGGCGACCTACGAGCAGTACTTC	CSAAKITSGATYEQYF
TRBV25-1	TRBD1	TRBJ1-2	NA	TGTGCCACCGGGACAGGGGGTCCCTATGGCTACACCTTC	CATGTGGPYGYTF
TRBV7-2	TRBD1	TRBJ2-7	NA	TGTGCCAGCAGCTTAGCCGGGACAGGTCCCCACGAGCAGTACTTC	CASSLAGTGPHEQYF
TRBV29-1	NA	TRBJ1-1	NA	TGCAGCGTTGGGACGGGGATCACTGAAGCTTTCTTT	CSVGTGITEAFF
TRBV7-9	TRBD1	TRBJ2-5	NA	TGTGCCAGCAGTTCTCCGACAGGGAAAACGGAGACCCAGTACTTC	CASSSPTGKTETQYF
TRBV4-1	NA	TRBJ1-2	few	TGCGCCAGCAGCCGAACTATGATCAACGGACGGATTAACTATGGCTACACCTTC	CASSRTMINGRINYGYTF
TRBV10-3	NA	TRBJ1-1	NA	TGTGCCATCAGTGAGTCTCCAGGGACTGAAGCTTTCTTT	CAISESPGTEAFF
TRBV7-2	TRBD2	TRBJ2-1	NA	TGTGCCAGCAGCTTAGCGCATCAGACTAGCAACGAGCAGTTCTTC	CASSLAHQTSNEQFF
TRBV12-1	NA	TRBJ2-3	NA	TGTGCCAGCAGCTGGTGGACTAGCCCGGTCGGTACAGATACGCAGTATTTT	CASSWWTSPVGTDTQYF
TRBV7-8	TRBD1	TRBJ2-5	NA	TGTGCCAGCAGCCCAGGACAGGGTGTGGAGACCCAGTACTTC	CASSPGQGVETQYF
TRBV11-2	NA	TRBJ2-3	few	TGTGCCAGCAGCCCGGGACTTCAGGGGGGGCACAGATACGCGTATTTT	CASSPGLQGGHRYAYF
TRBV29-1	NA	TRBJ2-4	few	TGCAGCGGGGCCGAGGGAGACATTCAGTACTTC	CSGAEGDIQYF
TRBV6-1	NA	TRBJ1-2	NA	TGTGCCAGCAGTGATAAGCTTAAGGGACTGGACTATGGCTACACCTTC	CASSDKLKGLDYGYTF
TRBV10-3	NA	TRBJ1-4	few	TGTGCCATCAGTGACCCCCTGGGGGGAGATGAAAAACTGTTTTTT	CAISDPLGGDEKLFF
TRBV6-1	TRBD1	TRBJ1-5	NA	TGTGCCAGCAGTGGGACAGGGTATAGCAATCAGCCCCAGCATTTT	CASSGTGYSNQPQHF
TRBV18	TRBD2	TRBJ2-6	NA	TGTGCCAGCTCAGGACTAGCGGGAGCTGGGGCCAACGTCCTGACTTTC	CASSGLAGAGANVLTF
TRBV20-1	TRBD1	TRBJ1-2	few	TGCAGTGCTAGAGATGCAGGGGGCAGCTATGGCTACACCTTC	CSARDAGGSYGYTF
TRBV7-9	TRBD2	TRBJ2-1	NA	TGTGCCAGCAGTCCTTCCCTAACTAGCGGGATTGATAATGAGCAGTTCTTC	CASSPSLTSGIDNEQFF
TRBV5-1	NA	TRBJ2-7	NA	TGCGCCAGCAGCGTGGCCCTGTACAATGAGCAGTACTTC	CASSVALYNEQYF
TRBV7-9	NA	TRBJ2-7	NA	TGTGCCAGCAGCCCCCCAGCCCACTACGAGCAGTACTTC	CASSPPAHYEQYF
TRBV3-1	NA	TRBJ1-1	few	TGTGCCAGCAGCCAAGATTGGGGGGGCCTAAATATAAACACTGAAGCTTTCTTT	CASSQDWGGLNINTEAFF
TRBV3-1	TRBD1	TRBJ2-1	NA	TGTGCCAGCAGCGACAGGGGAAGCAATGAGCAGTTCTTC	CASSDRGSNEQFF
TRBV3-1	TRBD2	TRBJ2-7	few	TGTGCCAGCAGCCAGGGTCCTAGCGGGAGCCCCTCCTACGAGCAGTACTTC	CASSQGPSGSPSYEQYF
TRBV2	NA	TRBJ2-7	NA	TGTGCCAGCAGTGAAGAGGCAGGGGGGCCCTACGAGCAGTACTTC	CASSEEAGGPYEQYF
TRBV30	NA	TRBJ1-4	once	TGTGCCTGGGACATAAGTGAAAAACTGTTTTTT	CAWDISEKLFF
TRBV6-5	NA	TRBJ1-2	NA	TGTGCCAGCATCGCGGCACCGGGTCCTCCTAACTATGGCTACACCTTC	CASIAAPGPPNYGYTF
TRBV20-1	NA	TRBJ2-3	few	TGCAGTGGGGGAAGCGTTAGCACAGATACGCAGTATTTT	CSGGSVSTDTQYF
TRBV28	NA	TRBJ2-2	NA	TGTGCCAGCAGTTTAAGCTCTGGGGAGCTGTTTTTT	CASSLSSGELFF
TRBV18	NA	TRBJ2-1	few	TGTGCCAGCTCACCACCAACAGGCGGCCACAATGAGCAGTTCTTC	CASSPPTGGHNEQFF
TRBV7-2	TRBD2	TRBJ2-1	many	TGTGCCAGCAGCTTATACGCGGGAGGGGACAATGAGCAGTTCTTC	CASSLYAGGDNEQFF
TRBV5-1	TRBD1	TRBJ2-5	NA	TGCGCCAGTAGCTTGGGACAGGTAGAGACCCAGTACTTC	CASSLGQVETQYF
TRBV3-1	TRBD1	TRBJ2-7	NA	TGTGCCACCTCTCCCAGGGGGCCTATGACCTACAATGAGCAGTACTTC	CATSPRGPMTYNEQYF
TRBV6-1	TRBD1	TRBJ1-2	once	TGTGCCAGCAGTCCTTTTGGGACAGGATCAGCTAACTATGGCTACACCTTC	CASSPFGTGSANYGYTF
TRBV3-1	TRBD2	TRBJ2-5	few	TGTGCCAGCAGCCAGGCTAGCGGGAGAGAGACCCAGTACTTC	CASSQASGRETQYF